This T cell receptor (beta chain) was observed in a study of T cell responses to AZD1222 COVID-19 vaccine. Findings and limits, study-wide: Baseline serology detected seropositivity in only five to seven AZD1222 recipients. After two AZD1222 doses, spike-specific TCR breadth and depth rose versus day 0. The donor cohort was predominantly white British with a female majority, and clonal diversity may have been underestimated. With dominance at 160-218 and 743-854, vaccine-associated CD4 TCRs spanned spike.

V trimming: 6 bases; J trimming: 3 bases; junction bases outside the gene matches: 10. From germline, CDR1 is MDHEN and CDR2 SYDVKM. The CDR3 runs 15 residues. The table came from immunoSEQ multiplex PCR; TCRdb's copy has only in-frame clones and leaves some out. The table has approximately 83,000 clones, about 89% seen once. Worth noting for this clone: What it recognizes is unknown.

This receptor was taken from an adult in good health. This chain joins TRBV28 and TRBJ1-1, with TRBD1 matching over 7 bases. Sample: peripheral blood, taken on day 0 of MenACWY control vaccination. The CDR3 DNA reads TGTGCCAGCAGGAGACAAGGGGGCGCGGACACTGAAGCTTTCTTT. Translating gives CASRRQGGADTEAFF.